What follows are 19 T cell receptor beta chains derived from one specimen sequenced in a study of CD8 T cells in ankylosing spondylitis. These TCRs are of unknown antigen specificity. In TCRdb, the 5' RACE reads were re-called with MiXCR into one record per CDR3 protein. The sample consists of about 800,000 distinct CDR3 sequences, about 11% of them appearing once. Notes on the study in general: Seemingly characteristic of ankylosing spondylitis blood was a TCR beta motif consisting of fewer than 10 highly homologous variants.

Sequenced input: blood, either unsorted or a sorted T cell fraction (not recorded which). The receptor set was obtained from a male donor with ankylosing spondylitis.

The chain employs TRBV6-5 and TRBJ2-2, with 7 bases lining up with TRBD1. The CDR3 has 16 amino acids. Germline CDR1 MNHEY, CDR2 SVGAGI. Unmatched junction bases numbered 11, after V lost 7 bases and J lost 3 bases. CDR3 loop: CASNSGWQGDTGELFF. CDR3 coding DNA: TGTGCCAGCAATTCAGGTTGGCAGGGGGACACCGGGGAGCTGTTTTTT.

The chain has TRBV6-1 and TRBJ2-2; D uncertain. The CDR3 has 14 residues. The V gene's germline CDR1 is MNHNS and CDR2 SASEGT. The V end lost 6 bases, the J end lost 0 bases, and 8 bases lay between the germline ends. This chain's CDR3 is CASRTSPNTGELFF. The CDR3 DNA reads as TGTGCCAGCAGAACCAGTCCGAACACCGGGGAGCTGTTTTTT.

The chain uses TRBV7-6 and TRBJ1-1; D not resolved. The CDR3 loop spans 13 amino acids. Germline CDR1 is SGHVS and CDR2 is FNYEAQ. The V gene lost 5 bases and the J gene lost 2 bases, with 9 bases spanning the gap. The CDR3 DNA sequence: TGTGCCAGCAGCGCCTGGGTCAACACTGAAGCTTTCTTT. Translating gives CASSAWVNTEAFF.

The sample holds a few counts of this clonotype. At one boundary the junction diverges from the germline segment, which might be a read error. The genes are TRBV5-1 and TRBJ2-1, with TRBD2 matching 11 bases. Germline V CDR1 and CDR2: SGHRS, YFSETQ. The CDR3 runs to 17 residues. The CDR3 nucleotides read TGCGCCAGCAGCTTACCCGGGACTAGCGGCCGTAACAATGAGCAGGTCTTC. It codes for CASSLPGTSGRNNEQVF.

The chain carries TRBV25-1 and TRBJ2-3; possible D gene TRBD2, 6 bases. Looked up from germline, CDR1 is MGHDK and CDR2 is SYGVNS. The V gene lost 3 bases and the J gene lost 1 base, with 8 bases spanning the gap. The CDR3 is made up of 14 amino acids. CDR3 amino acids: CASSDVAGTDTQYF. As DNA, the CDR3 is TGTGCCAGCAGTGATGTAGCGGGCACAGATACGCAGTATTTT. The full variable domain, completed using reference TRBV25-1 and TRBJ2-3, is EADIYQTPRYLVIGTGKKITLECSQTMGHDKMYWYQQDPGMELHLIHYSYGVNSTEKGDLSSESTVSRIRTEHFPLTLESARPSHTSQYLCASSDVAGTDTQYFGPGTRLTVL.

This CDR3 reads CSAGGRFNQPQHF. The CDR3 DNA reads TGCAGTGCTGGGGGACGGTTCAATCAGCCCCAGCATTTT. The J gene is TRBJ1-5, the V gene TRBV20-1, with D perhaps matching TRBD1 (5 bases). Germline CDR1 and CDR2: DFQATT and SNEGSKA (reference sequence). The CDR3 loop spans 13 amino acids. V was cut by 5 bases and J by 3 bases, with 11 bases left in between.

This clonotype was seen repeatedly, ten times or more. The gene calls are TRBV15 and TRBJ1-1, with D unclear. Trimming cost V 5 bases and J 1 base, with 11 bases left between them. Germline lookup yields CDR1 LNHNV and CDR2 YYDKDF (reference sequence). The CDR3 consists of 14 residues. DNA for the CDR3: TGTGCCACCAGCGCGACACTTACGAACACTGAAGCTTTCTTT. This sequence encodes CATSATLTNTEAFF. Variable domain in full (rest from reference TRBV15 and TRBJ1-1): DAMVIQNPRYQVTQFGKPVTLSCSQTLNHNVMYWYQQKSSQAPKLLFHYYDKDFNNEADTPDNFQSRRPNTSFCFLDIRSPGLGDTAMYLCATSATLTNTEAFFGQGTRLTVV.

Only a few counts were recorded for this clonotype. The chain recombines TRBV7-9 with TRBJ1-1; possible D gene TRBD1, 6 bases. The CDR3 loop spans 12 amino acids. V was clipped by 0 bases and J by 11 bases, with 10 bases between them. Germline-derived CDR1 and CDR2 are SEHNR and FQNEAQ (reference sequence). CDR3 nucleotides: TGTGCCAGCAGCTTAGCAGGGGGGCATGCTTTCTTT. The encoded protein is CASSLAGGHAFF.

This clonotype was detected many times. The chain uses TRBV12-3 or TRBV12-4 and TRBJ2-5, with 8 bases fitting TRBD1. CDR3 length: 13 amino acids. Trimming took 6 bases from V and 7 from J; bases not matched to a gene: 7. The CDR3 is CASSPIQGGTQYF. Written as DNA, the CDR3 is TGTGCCAGCAGCCCTATACAGGGGGGGACCCAGTACTTC.

This clonotype occurred many times. The genes are TRBV4-2 and TRBJ1-5; D remains ambiguous. Trimming pared 4 bases from V and 3 bases from J, leaving 13 bases between. This CDR3 region has 15 residues. CDR1 and CDR2 (germline): LGHNA, YNFKEQ. The CDR3 protein is CASSLRRGDNQPQHF. The CDR3 DNA reads as TGTGCCAGCAGCCTTCGCCGGGGAGACAATCAGCCCCAGCATTTT.

This clonotype was observed a few times. This chain uses TRBV6-5 with TRBJ1-1; weak D call: TRBD1 (5 bases). V was trimmed by 0 bases and J by 6 bases, leaving 11 bases between them. The germline gives CDR1 MNHEY, CDR2 SVGAGI. CDR3 length: 14 residues. The CDR3 protein is CASSYSGLGAEAFF. The CDR3 DNA is TGTGCCAGCAGTTACTCAGGGTTAGGGGCTGAAGCTTTCTTT.

This rearrangement joins TRBV7-2 to TRBJ1-3; no clear D gene. Germline CDR1 is SGHTA and CDR2 is FQGNSA. CDR3 size: 16 residues. The V end lost 3 bases, the J end lost 1 base, and 13 bases lay between the germline ends. The CDR3 here is CASSFSHSISGNTIYF. CDR3 coding DNA: TGTGCCAGCAGCTTTAGCCACTCCATTTCTGGAAACACCATATATTTT.

This chain links TRBV5-1 with TRBJ1-1, with a possible D match to TRBD1 (5 bases). Trimming removed 4 bases from V and 4 bases from J, with 17 bases in between. The V gene's germline CDR1 is SGHRS and CDR2 YFSETQ. The CDR3 sequence is 15 residues long. The CDR3 DNA is TGCGCCAGCAGCCGACCCGACGGGAGGGGCACTGAAGCTTTCTTT. This sequence encodes CASSRPDGRGTEAFF.

The V gene is TRBV7-9, the J gene TRBJ1-2, with 8 bases identical to TRBD1. V was pared by 5 bases and J by 7 bases, with 15 bases of the junction left unmatched. Germline CDR1 is SEHNR and CDR2 is FQNEAQ (reference sequence). CDR3 length equals 16 residues. The CDR3 here is CASSQETGTGRRGYTF. The CDR3 coding sequence is TGTGCCAGCAGCCAAGAGACCGGGACAGGTCGCCGTGGCTACACCTTC.

The J gene is TRBJ2-7, the V gene TRBV10-3; weak D call: TRBD2 (7 bases). V gave up 9 bases and J gave up 1 base, with 10 bases separating them. Per the germline V gene, CDR1 is ENHRY and CDR2 is SYGVKD. This CDR3 contains 12 residues. CDR3 nucleotide sequence: TGTGCCATAAGGGGGGGTTCCTACGAGCAGTACTTC. Translated: CAIRGGSYEQYF.

The sample holds a few counts of this clonotype. V gene TRBV20-1 combines with J gene TRBJ1-2, with TRBD1 as a possible D gene (6 bases). V lost 7 bases and J lost 4, with 10 bases in between. CDR3 length: 11 residues. Germline CDR1 DFQATT, CDR2 SNEGSKA (reference sequence). Here the CDR3 DNA reads TGCAGTGGGACAGAGCTCTATGGCTACACCTTC. Encoded protein: CSGTELYGYTF.

This clonotype was recorded many times. The genes are TRBV5-6 and TRBJ1-2; 7 bases fit TRBD1. This CDR3 is 14 amino acids long. Germline V gene lookup returns CDR1 SGHDT and CDR2 YYEEEE. Trimming cost V 5 bases and J 7 bases; bases outside gene matches: 11. The CDR3 DNA reads as TGTGCCAGCAGTAGGATAGCCGGGACAGCTGGCTACACCTTC. Translating gives CASSRIAGTAGYTF.

The rearrangement uses TRBV15 and TRBJ2-3; tentatively, D is TRBD2 (5 bases). The germline V gene has CDR1 LNHNV and CDR2 YYDKDF (reference sequence). Trimming took 0 bases from V and 2 from J, leaving 9 bases between them. CDR3 size: 15 residues. Here the CDR3 reads CATSRDLGVTDTQYF. CDR3 nucleotides: TGTGCCACCAGCAGAGATCTGGGAGTCACAGATACGCAGTATTTT.

In regard to this clonotype: The CDR3 does not close with the conserved phenylalanine or tryptophan, likely indicating a read error. The gene calls are TRBV4-2 and TRBJ2-3; D not certain. From germline, CDR1 is LGHNA and CDR2 YNFKEQ. Trimming cost V 0 bases and J 2 bases, with 6 bases left between them. The CDR3 loop spans 14 amino acids. The CDR3 nucleotides are TGTGCCAGCAGCCAAGATGACCCCACAGATACGCAGTATCTT. Translated, it gives CASSQDDPTDTQYL.